These 3 T cell receptor beta chains originate from one sample sequenced in a study of blood T cell repertoires in COVID-19 (dated by TCRdb to 2019 to 2021). To prepare the library, the immunoSEQ multiplex PCR assay was applied. As stored in TCRdb, this immuneACCESS dataset retains in-frame rearrangements with V and J assigned. A fraction of the clones does not appear; measured against another copy, unresolved V genes explain less than half of the discrepancy, and the remainder lacks a known reason. The sample table holds 300,000 to 400,000 clones, of which about 90% were seen once. The biggest ten clones account for 6% to 8.5% of the sample. Sequenced sample: peripheral blood. The receptors come from a woman between 65 and 79 years old with COVID-19, enrolled during active disease.

The rearrangement links TRBV5-4 to TRBJ2-2, with D hard to call. The V end was cut by 1 base, the J end by 2 bases, with 6 bases between. Germline V gene lookup returns CDR1 SGHNT and CDR2 YYREEE (reference sequence). The CDR3 is 14 residues long. The CDR3 here is CASSLRANTGELFF. CDR3 in DNA: TGTGCCAGCAGCTTGCGAGCCAACACCGGGGAGCTGTTTTTT.

The chain's CDR3 is CASSVDTGHGQEQFF. CDR3 bases: TGTGCCAGCAGCGTAGACACGGGACATGGTCAAGAGCAGTTCTTC. The rearrangement joins TRBV9 to TRBJ2-1; maybe TRBD1 (6 bases). V lost 0 bases to trimming and J lost 10 bases, with 17 bases between them. The CDR3 length is 15 residues. The V gene's germline CDR1 is SGDLS and CDR2 YYNGEE.

The rearrangement uses TRBV12-3 or TRBV12-4 and TRBJ1-2; 9 nucleotides match TRBD1. This CDR3 has 12 amino acids. V lost 8 bases and J lost 8; bases outside the gene matches: 6. The DNA for the CDR3 is TGTGCCAGCGCCTGGGACAGGGAGGGCTACACCTTC. As protein: CASAWDREGYTF.